Reported below is one TCR beta chain. What it binds is unknown. The CDR3 loop spans 18 amino acids. In germline, CDR1 is SGHRS, CDR2 YFSETQ. The J segment lost 7 bases and the V segment lost 4 bases, leaving 17 bases of the junction unmatched. The data belong to a study of cytomegalovirus exposure and HLA in healthy donors. Findings of the study overall: Highly shared sequence variants in one cluster were likely a sequencing artifact. The study recorded 160 or so TCR beta chains that were cytomegalovirus-associated. Donors were assumed by presence/absence analyses to have roughly uniform sequencing depth. Exclusion as indistinguishable affected some V segments, including TRBV6-2 and TRBV6-3.

PCR was performed using 60 Vbeta and 13 Jbeta primers. Measured with immunoSEQ multiplex PCR; TCRdb has only the in-frame clones, and not every one. This table holds about 140,000 clones, about three quarters found once. The TCR sequence derives from a man aged 35-49 years in good health and CMV-seropositive. Sequenced: PBMCs. The V call is TRBV5-1, the J call TRBJ2-7, with 13 positions matching TRBD2. CDR3 DNA sequence: TGCGCCAGCAGCCCCACCGGGACTAGCGGGACCATAAGGAGGGAGCAGTACTTC. As protein: CASSPTGTSGTIRREQYF.